The sequence of this T cell receptor beta chain was determined in a study of technical replicates of blood from several donors. Trimming cost V 2 bases and J 0 bases, with 11 bases left between them. Germline assignment: CDR1 MNHEY and CDR2 SMNVEV (reference sequence). There are 16 residues in the CDR3. Here immunoSEQ multiplex PCR was the method, and the copy in TCRdb shows in-frame clones only, minus some. The sample lists 70,000 to 85,000 clones, roughly 90% occurring once. The V call is TRBV27, the J call TRBJ2-1; a weak D match, TRBD1 (5 bases). This TCR was sampled from a human donor in good health. The sample consisted of T cells isolated from PBMCs. The CDR3 reads CASSLTGHSSYNEQFF. As DNA, the CDR3 is TGTGCCAGCAGTTTAACAGGTCATAGCTCCTACAATGAGCAGTTCTTC.